Below, one T cell receptor beta chain is given with its context. Antigen: not known. The data were obtained in a study of T cells after yellow fever vaccination. Regarding the study as a whole: Among primary-vaccination clones, most reappeared after the booster, at roughly 96% for CD4 and about 90% for CD8.

The ends were cut back, 0 bases at V and 1 base at J, with 17 bases in the middle. The germline V gene has CDR1 SQVTM and CDR2 ANQGSEA. The CDR3 has 17 residues. By 5'RACE template switching, TCR cDNA was produced, with a universal primer site and UMIs added in the process. TCRdb passed the 5' RACE reads through MiXCR, listing each CDR3 protein once. The sample comprises roughly 170,000 distinct CDR3 sequences, approximately 10% of which are singletons, and roughly 33% rests with the top ten. Sample: CD8+ T cells sorted from PBMCs, taken 45 days after the yellow fever booster vaccination. The chain carries TRBV29-1 and TRBJ2-3; D may be TRBD2 (5 bases). The receptor was isolated from a young man who received the YFV17D yellow fever vaccine. The chain's CDR3 is CSVEDPRLAYRTDTQYF. The CDR3 DNA follows: TGCAGCGTTGAAGATCCCCGGCTAGCATATCGCACAGATACGCAGTATTTT.